This note documents a single T cell receptor (beta chain) sequence. This receptor's antigen is unknown. The sample holds no much larger clone one base away, and base qualities are not on file. The approximately 39 donors, aged about 6 to 100 years, were systemically healthy Caucasian individuals from Russia. Each donor gave about 9.7 milliliters of peripheral blood, drawn into EDTA-treated Vacutainer tubes. Ficoll-Paque density-gradient centrifugation was used to isolate PBMCs, with at least 6.5 million per sample. Trizol reagent was used to extract total RNA from PBMCs, with at least 6 micrograms per sample. For every donor, flow cytometry on a PBMC aliquot measured the percentage of naive CD45RAhigh/CD27high T cells. Library method: 5' RACE. TCRdb records Illumina HiSeq 2500 as the sequencer. A second PCR of roughly 7 to 12 cycles was run with a J-beta primer mix and a sample-barcoded 5' primer. Each TCR beta cDNA molecule received a unique molecular identifier from a template-switch 5' adaptor carrying 12 random nucleotides. At least 2.5 million CDR3-containing paired-end reads were obtained from each sample. All of the RNA was converted into first-strand cDNA using the Mint cDNA synthesis kit, with a TRBC-specific oligonucleotide serving as the primer. Following uracil-DNA glycosylase treatment, all cDNA underwent a first 18-cycle PCR with the universal primers M1SS and BC2_uni_R. The original pipeline was this. Each sample was normalized by randomly selecting 1 million high-quality reads, each carrying a distinct molecular identifier. Instead of being binned into consensus sequences, reads that shared molecular identifiers were thrown out. MiTCR, run with a Q25 quality threshold and the strictest error-elimination algorithm, handled CDR3 identification, clonotype clustering and error correction. A nonparametric unseen species model using Euler transformation provided a lower-bound estimate of total TCR beta diversity. TCRdb's own reprocessing of the public reads used fastp at Q25 and MiXCR and kept productive beta chains. Entries that share a CDR3 protein sequence are merged under the most common genes and DNA. These V and J calls rely on TCRdb rather than the paper's analysis. The sample table contains more than 1 million distinct CDR3 sequences; only one count was recorded for under 55% of them. The ten largest clonotypes hold about 19% of the sample.

The entry originates in a study of blood T cells in healthy people across ages (dated by TCRdb to the mid-2010s). About the investigation overall: In model experiments, template switching captured roughly one uniquely barcoded TCR beta cDNA molecule for every two T cells. Two additional independent replicas of 1 million unique cDNA reads from the same blood draw were analyzed for two donors (one aged 18 to 30 and one aged 80 or older). The study measured age-related changes in TCR beta repertoire diversity using deep sequencing normalized with unique cDNA molecular identifiers. Donors were grouped into four age groups: young (average 16 years), middle-aged (around 39), aged (roughly 67) and long-lived (less than 85). To avoid experimental bias, donors of different ages were distributed randomly across sequencing lanes. Findings and caveats that apply to the study as a whole: Observed TCR beta diversity per million T cells fell roughly linearly with age, and a significant reduction was already apparent by age roughly 41. Compared with the aged group, the long-lived group had more naive CD4+ T cells, fewer expanded clones and increased TCR diversity, suggesting age selection. Estimates of total diversity based on one million sequenced T cells were regarded as lower bounds and as underestimates. The CMV infection status of donors was not known, potentially confounding age-related changes in expanded clonotypes. A strong correlation was found between observed TCR beta diversity and the percentage of naive T cells measured by flow cytometry. Because profiling used bulk unsorted PBMCs, naive and antigen-experienced compartments could not be compared conclusively.

The germline V gene (reference sequence) yields LNHNV for CDR1 and YYDKDF for CDR2. Measured from the cysteine to the phenylalanine, the CDR3 is 17 residues long. This entry keeps only the CDR3 DNA: 51 bases, framed from base 1. Cut back by 4 bases and 1 base, the V and J ends lie 17 bases apart. Sequencing was done on a sample of blood. The chain uses TRBV15 and TRBJ2-4; the D call is possibly TRBD1 or TRBD2, each sharing 6 bases. This clonotype was sampled from a woman in her sixties or seventies in good health. The CDR3 here reads CATSKAGGIGAKNIQYF. The DNA sequence is as follows: TGTGCCACCAGCAAGGCCGGGGGCATCGGTGCCAAAAACATTCAGTACTTC.